This TCR beta chain was sequenced during a study of blood T cell repertoires in COVID-19. The V end lost 6 bases, the J end lost 8 bases, and 16 bases lay between the germline ends. The CDR3 covers 13 residues. Per the germline V gene, CDR1 is MNHNS and CDR2 is SASEGT. How the authors handled the data: Reference gene primer amplification in the assay estimated nucleated cell counts. TCRdb keeps only in-frame clones here, not all; method: immunoSEQ multiplex PCR. The V and J calls and clone size were taken over from that table, and D and trimming were inferred from the DNA. The repertoire holds roughly 700,000 clones, with about 87% as singletons.

The sequenced sample was peripheral blood. The sequence derives from a woman under 30 with acute or convalescent COVID-19. V and J are TRBV6-1 and TRBJ1-1; D may be TRBD1 (6 bases). CDR3 sequence (DNA): TGTGCCAGCAGGTCTCCGGGGGGCGGGGAAGCTTTCTTT. Its translation: CASRSPGGGEAFF.